Presented here are 29 T cell receptor beta chains from one specimen sequenced in a study of T cells in Graves' hyperthyroidism and ophthalmopathy. From RNA transcripts, TCR beta CDR3 regions were amplified. First-round RT-PCR with HTBI primers amplified the TCR CDR3 region. TCRdb redid the calling of the multiplex PCR reads with MiXCR, one entry per CDR3 protein. The sample includes approximately 600,000 distinct CDR3 sequences, roughly 15% of them seen just once. Sequences were obtained from blood. The source of these receptors is a woman aged 35 to 49 with Graves' ophthalmopathy.

This clonotype was seen at least ten times. The chain couples TRBV7-2 to TRBJ2-5, with TRBD2 identical over 12 bases. The V segment lost 5 bases and the J segment 4 bases; nucleotides outside the gene matches: 5. The CDR3 is 15 amino acids. In germline, CDR1 is SGHTA, CDR2 FQGNSA. CDR3 DNA: TGTGCCAGCAGCGGAACGGGACTAGCGGGAGAGACCCAGTACTTC. Translating gives CASSGTGLAGETQYF. The whole variable domain, remainder taken from reference TRBV7-2 and TRBJ2-5, is GAGVSQSPSNKVTEKGKDVELRCDPISGHTALYWYRQSLGQGLEFLIYFQGNSAPDKSGLPSDRFSAERTGGSVSTLTIQRTQQEDSAVYLCASSGTGLAGETQYFGPGTRLLVL.

This clonotype appeared many times. V usage is TRBV6-1 and J usage is TRBJ2-7; 8 positions match TRBD1. Germline lookup yields CDR1 MNHNS and CDR2 SASEGT. Trimming at V came to 2 bases and at J to 1 base, leaving 4 bases not matched to a gene. The CDR3 has 15 residues. The CDR3 reads CASSEIGQGSYEQYF. CDR3 sequence (DNA): TGTGCCAGCAGTGAAATCGGACAGGGATCCTACGAGCAGTACTTC.

The chain uses TRBV6-1 and TRBJ2-5; D may correspond to TRBD1 or TRBD2 (6 bases each). Germline V CDR1 and CDR2: MNHNS, SASEGT. The V end lost 6 bases, the J end lost 3 bases, and 20 bases lay between the germline ends. The CDR3 has 16 amino acids. CDR3 protein: CASRGEVGGLEETQYF. In DNA form, the CDR3 reads TGTGCCAGCAGAGGGGAGGTCGGGGGCCTGGAAGAGACCCAGTACTTC.

This clonotype was observed many times. The chain combines TRBV15 with TRBJ1-5, with a tentative D call TRBD1 (6 bases). This CDR3 has 17 amino acids. Trimming shortened V by 7 bases and J by 6 bases, and 25 bases separated the two germline ends. Germline V gene data show CDR1 as LNHNV and CDR2 as YYDKDF (reference sequence). The CDR3 DNA is TGTGCCACCACCCAGCGCTTAGAGGTCGGGGGCGGTCAGCCCCAGCATTTT. Residues: CATTQRLEVGGGQPQHF.

This clonotype was observed many times. CDR3 sequence: CATSRDHRGRETQYF. CDR3 sequence (DNA): TGTGCCACCAGCAGAGATCATAGAGGAAGGGAGACCCAGTACTTC. The V gene is TRBV15, the J gene TRBJ2-5, with unresolved D. Trimming cost V 0 bases and J 5 bases, with 13 bases left between them. The germline V gene has CDR1 LNHNV and CDR2 YYDKDF (reference sequence). This CDR3 is 15 amino acids long.

There are many counts of this clonotype. The CDR3: CASRGFQGRWFF. The CDR3 bases are TGTGCCAGTCGGGGTTTCCAGGGTCGGTGGTTCTTC. The chain couples TRBV19 to TRBJ2-1, with D perhaps TRBD1 or TRBD2 (5 bases each). The CDR3 is 12 amino acids. V was cut by 8 bases and J by 15 bases, with 20 bases left in between. Germline-derived CDR1 and CDR2 are LNHDA and SQIVND (reference sequence).

Ten or more counts support this clonotype. This chain connects TRBV7-8 to TRBJ2-5; the match to TRBD2 covers 9 bases. Losses at the gene ends were 4 bases for V and 1 base for J; bases not matched to a gene: 7. The germline CDR1 and CDR2 sequences are SGHVS and FQNEAQ. CDR3 size: 16 residues. The CDR3, as DNA: TGTGCCAGCAGCTGGGGGGTAGCGGGAGCCCAAGAGACCCAGTACTTC. The encoded protein is CASSWGVAGAQETQYF.

The sample holds many counts of this clonotype. V usage is TRBV28 and J usage is TRBJ2-7; the match to TRBD2 covers 11 bases. Germline CDR1 reads MDHEN; CDR2 reads SYDVKM. The length of the CDR3 is 15 residues. After removal of 6 bases from V and 3 bases from J, the junction contained 7 bases not matched to a gene. CDR3 bases: TGTGCCAGCAGATATACTAGCGGGAGTAGCTACGAGCAGTACTTC. Translation gives CASRYTSGSSYEQYF. Full variable domain (missing parts from reference TRBV28 and TRBJ2-7): DVKVTQSSRYLVKRTGEKVFLECVQDMDHENMFWYRQDPGLGLRLIYFSYDVKMKEKGDIPEGYSVSREKKERFSLILESASTNQTSMYLCASRYTSGSSYEQYFGPGTRLTVT.

This clonotype was seen repeatedly, ten times or more. The chain couples TRBV5-1 to TRBJ2-7; D not certain. Per the germline V gene, CDR1 is SGHRS and CDR2 is YFSETQ. V shed 3 bases and J shed 3 bases, with 22 bases lying between them. The CDR3 spans 17 residues. CDR3 DNA sequence: TGCGCCAGCAGCTGGGGTAGACGACCCTCGGAAAACTACGAGCAGTACTTC. Residues: CASSWGRRPSENYEQYF. Using reference TRBV5-1 and TRBJ2-7 for the parts outside the CDR3, the full variable domain is KAGVTQTPRYLIKTRGQQVTLSCSPISGHRSVSWYQQTPGQGLQFLFEYFSETQRNKGNFPGRFSGRQFSNSRSEMNVSTLELGDSALYLCASSWGRRPSENYEQYFGPGTRLTVT.

This clonotype was counted many times. This sequence joins TRBV6-5 and TRBJ1-1; 9 nucleotides match TRBD1. Looked up from germline, CDR1 is MNHEY and CDR2 is SVGAGI. The V segment lost 10 bases and the J segment 4 bases; nucleotides outside the gene matches: 10. The CDR3 sequence is 14 residues long. The CDR3 protein is CATFKGQGSTEAFF. CDR3 in DNA: TGTGCCACCTTTAAGGGACAGGGATCCACTGAAGCTTTCTTT.

Many counts were recorded for this clonotype. The chain carries TRBV28 and TRBJ1-1; 9 bases are shared with TRBD1. Trimming removed 7 bases from V and 5 bases from J; junction bases left unmatched: 11. The CDR3 totals 15 residues. Germline loops: CDR1 MDHEN, CDR2 SYDVKM. CDR3 in DNA: TGTGCCAGCACCCCGGGACAGGGCGATGGGACTGAAGCTTTCTTT. This translates into CASTPGQGDGTEAFF.

This clonotype turned up a few times. This chain connects TRBV6-5 to TRBJ1-2; 9 nucleotides match TRBD1. Losses at the gene ends were 0 bases for V and 8 bases for J; bases not matched to a gene: 1. The CDR3 is 13 amino acids. CDR1 and CDR2 (germline): MNHEY, SVGAGI. In DNA, the CDR3 is TGTGCCAGCAGTTACTCGGACAGGGGCGGCTACACCTTC. This encodes CASSYSDRGGYTF.

This clonotype was observed a few times. The rearrangement joins TRBV13 to TRBJ1-3, with D tentatively TRBD1 (6 bases). The V gene lost 4 bases and the J gene lost 2 bases, with 12 bases spanning the gap. Germline lookup yields CDR1 PRHDT and CDR2 FYEKMQ (reference sequence). The CDR3 is 15 residues long. CDR3 DNA sequence: TGTGCCAGCAGCTCCACAGGGCGTCCTGGAAACACCATATATTTT. It yields the protein CASSSTGRPGNTIYF.

This clonotype was detected many times. This sequence joins TRBV28 and TRBJ2-7; no firm D call. CDR1 is MDHEN and CDR2 is SYDVKM in the germline V gene. There are 12 residues in the CDR3. Trimming left V 4 bases short and J 9 bases short, with 13 bases between. The chain's CDR3 is CASSYMLGGQYF. CDR3 in DNA: TGTGCCAGCAGTTATATGTTGGGTGGGCAGTACTTC. Full variable domain (missing parts from reference TRBV28 and TRBJ2-7): DVKVTQSSRYLVKRTGEKVFLECVQDMDHENMFWYRQDPGLGLRLIYFSYDVKMKEKGDIPEGYSVSREKKERFSLILESASTNQTSMYLCASSYMLGGQYFGPGTRLTVT.

Ten or more counts support this clonotype. A junction end diverges from the germline sequence, so it may reflect a read error. This sequence joins TRBV6-5 and TRBJ2-7; possibly TRBD1 or TRBD2 for D (5 bases each). Germline CDR1 is MNHEY and CDR2 is SVGAGI. This CDR3 spans 12 amino acids. Written as DNA, the CDR3 is TGTGCCAGCAGTTACTCGGGACCCCCCACGCACTTC. Translating it yields CASSYSGPPTHF.

Only a few counts were recorded for this clonotype. The chain employs TRBV15 and TRBJ2-5; 7 nucleotides align to TRBD1. Unmatched junction bases numbered 10, after V lost 4 bases and J lost 5 bases. The CDR3 length is 15 residues. Germline V gene data show CDR1 as LNHNV and CDR2 as YYDKDF (reference sequence). The CDR3, as DNA: TGTGCCACCAGCACTTACTTACAGGGGAAGGAGACCCAGTACTTC. Its translation: CATSTYLQGKETQYF. The full variable domain, completed using reference TRBV15 and TRBJ2-5, is DAMVIQNPRYQVTQFGKPVTLSCSQTLNHNVMYWYQQKSSQAPKLLFHYYDKDFNNEADTPDNFQSRRPNTSFCFLDIRSPGLGDTAMYLCATSTYLQGKETQYFGPGTRLLVL.

There are many counts of this clonotype. The rearrangement links TRBV28 to TRBJ2-7; D call uncertain. The CDR3 has 13 amino acids. Per the germline V gene, CDR1 is MDHEN and CDR2 is SYDVKM. V lost 5 bases and J 1 base, leaving 9 bases between the germline ends. CDR3 region: CASSQTASYEQYF. CDR3 DNA: TGTGCCAGCAGTCAGACTGCTTCCTACGAGCAGTACTTC.

This clonotype showed up just a few times. The J gene is TRBJ2-2, the V gene TRBV11-2, with 7 bases matching TRBD2. Unmatched junction bases numbered 10, after V lost 4 bases and J lost 5 bases. Germline assignment: CDR1 SGHAT and CDR2 FQNNGV. CDR3 length: 16 residues. The DNA of the CDR3 is TGTGCCAGCAGCTCGGGGCGAGCGGGACTGACCGGGGAGCTGTTTTTT. As protein: CASSSGRAGLTGELFF.

There are many counts of this clonotype. V and J are TRBV27 and TRBJ2-2; the match to TRBD2 covers 13 bases. Germline CDR1 and CDR2: MNHEY and SMNVEV (reference sequence). The trim removed 1 base at V and 2 bases at J, leaving 13 bases unmatched. This CDR3 contains 21 residues. The CDR3 loop reads CASSLFARRLAGGENTGELFF. For the CDR3, the DNA is TGTGCCAGCAGTTTATTTGCCCGTAGACTAGCGGGAGGCGAAAACACCGGGGAGCTGTTTTTT.

This chain links TRBV28 with TRBJ1-5, with D perhaps matching TRBD1 (6 bases). The V end was cut by 6 bases, the J end by 5 bases, with 11 bases between. Germline CDR1 MDHEN, CDR2 SYDVKM. CDR3 length: 13 amino acids. DNA of the CDR3: TGTGCCAGCAGAGGGGGGCTCGATCAGCCCCAGCATTTT. Translated, it gives CASRGGLDQPQHF.

This clonotype was observed at least ten times. The chain couples TRBV15 to TRBJ2-6, with TRBD1 matching 9 bases. In germline, CDR1 is LNHNV, CDR2 YYDKDF (reference sequence). The CDR3 spans 18 residues. Losses at the gene ends were 1 base for V and 0 bases for J; bases not matched to a gene: 4. CDR3: CATSRADRGISGANVLTF. The DNA for the CDR3 is TGTGCCACCAGCAGAGCCGACAGGGGGATCTCTGGGGCCAACGTCCTGACTTTC.

This clonotype came up many times. This chain links TRBV7-9 with TRBJ2-5; TRBD2 matches at 11 bases. The CDR3 has 14 amino acids. V was pared by 3 bases and J by 4 bases, with 1 base of the junction left unmatched. Germline assignment: CDR1 SEHNR and CDR2 FQNEAQ (reference sequence). The CDR3 sequence is CASSFGLAGETQYF. CDR3 DNA sequence: TGTGCCAGCAGCTTTGGACTAGCGGGAGAGACCCAGTACTTC. Together with reference TRBV7-9 and TRBJ2-5, the CDR3 gives the full variable domain: DTGVSQNPRHKITKRGQNVTFRCDPISEHNRLYWYRQTLGQGPEFLTYFQNEAQLEKSRLLSDRFSAERPKGSFSTLEIQRTEQGDSAMYLCASSFGLAGETQYFGPGTRLLVL.

The chain employs TRBV28 and TRBJ1-3, with 9 bases lining up with TRBD1. Germline assignment: CDR1 MDHEN and CDR2 SYDVKM. After removal of 5 bases from V and 4 bases from J, the junction contained 9 bases not matched to a gene. CDR3 length equals 16 residues. CDR3 DNA: TGTGCCAGCAGTAAGGACAGGGGTTCGTGGGGAAACACCATATATTTT. Translating gives CASSKDRGSWGNTIYF.

This clonotype was seen repeatedly, ten times or more. The V call is TRBV6-1, the J call TRBJ1-5, with TRBD1 matching over 7 bases. The CDR3 spans 15 residues. V dropped 1 base and J dropped 6; count of bases not matched to a gene: 6. Germline V CDR1 and CDR2: MNHNS, SASEGT. The CDR3 loop is CASSEVAGGSQPQHF. CDR3 sequence (DNA): TGTGCCAGCAGTGAAGTGGCAGGGGGGAGTCAGCCCCAGCATTTT.

In nucleotides, the CDR3 is TGTGCCAGTAGTATAGATCGCCGTTACGAGCAGTACTTC. Protein product: CASSIDRRYEQYF. This rearrangement joins TRBV19 to TRBJ2-7, with D hard to call. V lost 0 bases and J lost 4, with 7 bases in between. Germline values: CDR1 LNHDA, CDR2 SQIVND (reference sequence). The CDR3 sequence is 13 residues long.

This clonotype was seen many times. The genes are TRBV27 and TRBJ1-1, with D possibly TRBD1 on 5 matching bases. Deletions cut 3 bases from V and 0 bases from J, with 14 bases between. This CDR3 comprises 16 residues. Looked up from germline, CDR1 is MNHEY and CDR2 is SMNVEV (reference sequence). Here the CDR3 DNA reads TGTGCCAGCAGTTTTCGGGCAGGGTGGGTGAACACTGAAGCTTTCTTT. It specifies CASSFRAGWVNTEAFF.

This clonotype was seen repeatedly, ten times or more. The chain combines TRBV12-3 or TRBV12-4 with TRBJ2-2; D might be TRBD1 (5 bases). V was shortened by 2 bases and J by 4 bases, with 11 bases between the two germline ends. The CDR3 is 15 amino acids. CDR3 sequence: CASSLLGLGTGELFF. The CDR3 DNA reads as TGTGCCAGCAGTTTACTGGGGCTGGGCACCGGGGAGCTGTTTTTT.

The CDR3, as DNA: TGTGCCAGCCCGCCCAGTGGGGCCGGGAACACCGGGGAGCTGTTTTTT. Its protein product is CASPPSGAGNTGELFF. The chain has TRBV28 and TRBJ2-2; TRBD1 is a possible D gene (5 bases). Deletions cut 8 bases from V and 1 base from J, with 17 bases between. CDR3 length equals 16 residues. Germline values: CDR1 MDHEN, CDR2 SYDVKM.

This clonotype was found many times. The chain recombines TRBV12-3 or TRBV12-4 with TRBJ2-5; 7 bases align to TRBD2. V trimming: 6 bases; J trimming: 5 bases; junction bases outside the gene matches: 3. The CDR3 runs 12 residues. The CDR3 spells CASSGRLETQYF. In DNA form, the CDR3 reads TGTGCCAGCAGCGGGAGGTTGGAGACCCAGTACTTC.